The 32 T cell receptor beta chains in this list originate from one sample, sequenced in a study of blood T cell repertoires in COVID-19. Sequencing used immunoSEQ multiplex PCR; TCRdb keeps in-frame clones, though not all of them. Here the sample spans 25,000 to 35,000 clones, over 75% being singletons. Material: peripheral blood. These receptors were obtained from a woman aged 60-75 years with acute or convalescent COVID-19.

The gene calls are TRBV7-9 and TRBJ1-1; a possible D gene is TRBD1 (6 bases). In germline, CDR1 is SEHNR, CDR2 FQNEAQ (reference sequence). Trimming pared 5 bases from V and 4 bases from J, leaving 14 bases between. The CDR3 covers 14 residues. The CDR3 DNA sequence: TGTGCCAGCAGCCCCACAGGGATAGGCACTGAAGCTTTCTTT. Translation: CASSPTGIGTEAFF.

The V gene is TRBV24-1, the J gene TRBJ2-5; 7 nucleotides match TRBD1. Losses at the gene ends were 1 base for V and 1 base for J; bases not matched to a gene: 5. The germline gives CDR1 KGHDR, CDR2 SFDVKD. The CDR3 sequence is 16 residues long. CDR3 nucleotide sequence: TGTGCCACCAGTGATTTCACGACAGGGACCCAAGAGACCCAGTACTTC. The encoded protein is CATSDFTTGTQETQYF.

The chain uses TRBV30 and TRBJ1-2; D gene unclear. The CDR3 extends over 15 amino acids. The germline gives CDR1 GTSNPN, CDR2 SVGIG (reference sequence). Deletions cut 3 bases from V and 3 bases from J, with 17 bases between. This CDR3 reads CAWSEALLPDYGYTF. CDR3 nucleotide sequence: TGTGCCTGGAGCGAGGCGCTTCTCCCCGACTATGGCTACACCTTC.

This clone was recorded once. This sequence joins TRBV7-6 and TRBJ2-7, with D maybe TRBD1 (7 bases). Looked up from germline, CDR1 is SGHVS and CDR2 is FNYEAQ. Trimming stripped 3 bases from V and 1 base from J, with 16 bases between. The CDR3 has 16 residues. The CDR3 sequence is CASSLGGQSQSYEQYF. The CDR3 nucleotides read TGTGCCAGCAGCTTGGGGGGACAGAGCCAATCCTACGAGCAGTACTTC.

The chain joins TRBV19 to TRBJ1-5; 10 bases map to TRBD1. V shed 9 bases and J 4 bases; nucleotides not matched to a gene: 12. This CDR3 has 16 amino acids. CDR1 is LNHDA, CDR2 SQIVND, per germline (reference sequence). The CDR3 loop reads CASKLGGTGVNQPQHF. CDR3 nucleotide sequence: TGTGCCAGCAAACTGGGCGGGACAGGGGTTAATCAGCCCCAGCATTTT.

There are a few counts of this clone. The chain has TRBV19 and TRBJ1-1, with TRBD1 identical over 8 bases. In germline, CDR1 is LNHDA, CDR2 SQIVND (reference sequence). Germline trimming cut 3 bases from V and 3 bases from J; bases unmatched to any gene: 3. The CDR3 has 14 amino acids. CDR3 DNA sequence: TGTGCCAGTAGTATCGGACAGGGTCACACTGAAGCTTTCTTT. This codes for CASSIGQGHTEAFF. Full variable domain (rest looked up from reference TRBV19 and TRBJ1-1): DGGITQSPKYLFRKEGQNVTLSCEQNLNHDAMYWYRQDPGQGLRLIYYSQIVNDFQKGDIAEGYSVSREKKESFPLTVTSAQKNPTAFYLCASSIGQGHTEAFFGQGTRLTVV.

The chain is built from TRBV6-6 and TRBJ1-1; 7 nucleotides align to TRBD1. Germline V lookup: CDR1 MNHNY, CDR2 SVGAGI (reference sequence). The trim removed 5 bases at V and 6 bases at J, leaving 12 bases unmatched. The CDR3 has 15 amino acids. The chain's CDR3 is CASSNVERGGPEAFF. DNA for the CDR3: TGTGCCAGCAGTAATGTCGAGAGAGGGGGCCCTGAAGCTTTCTTT.

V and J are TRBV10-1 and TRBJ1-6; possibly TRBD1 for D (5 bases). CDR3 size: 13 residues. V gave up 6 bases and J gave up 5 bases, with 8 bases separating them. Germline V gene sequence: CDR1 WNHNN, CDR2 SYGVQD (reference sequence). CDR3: CASSRDNNSPLHF. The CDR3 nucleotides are TGCGCCAGCAGCAGGGATAATAATTCACCCCTCCACTTT.

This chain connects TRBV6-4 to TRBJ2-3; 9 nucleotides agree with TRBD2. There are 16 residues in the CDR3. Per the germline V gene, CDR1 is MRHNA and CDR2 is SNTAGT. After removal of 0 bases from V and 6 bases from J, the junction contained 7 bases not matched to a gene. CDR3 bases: TGTGCCAGCAGTGACTCAGCTAGCGGGGAGGTTGATACGCAGTATTTT. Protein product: CASSDSASGEVDTQYF.

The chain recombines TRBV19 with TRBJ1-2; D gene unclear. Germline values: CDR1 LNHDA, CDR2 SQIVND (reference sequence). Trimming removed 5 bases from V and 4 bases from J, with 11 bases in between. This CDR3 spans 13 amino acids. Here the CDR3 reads CASSRETAYGYTF. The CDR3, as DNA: TGTGCCAGTAGTCGGGAAACAGCCTATGGCTACACCTTC.

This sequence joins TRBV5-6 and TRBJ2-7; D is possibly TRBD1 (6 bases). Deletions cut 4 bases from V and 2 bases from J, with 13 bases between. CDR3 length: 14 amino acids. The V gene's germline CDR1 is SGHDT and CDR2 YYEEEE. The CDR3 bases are TGTGCCAGCAGCCGAGGGGGTTTTGCCTACGAGCAGTACTTC. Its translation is CASSRGGFAYEQYF. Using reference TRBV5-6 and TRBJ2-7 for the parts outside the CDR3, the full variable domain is DAGVTQSPTHLIKTRGQQVTLRCSPKSGHDTVSWYQQALGQGPQFIFQYYEEEERQRGNFPDRFSGHQFPNYSSELNVNALLLGDSALYLCASSRGGFAYEQYFGPGTRLTVT.

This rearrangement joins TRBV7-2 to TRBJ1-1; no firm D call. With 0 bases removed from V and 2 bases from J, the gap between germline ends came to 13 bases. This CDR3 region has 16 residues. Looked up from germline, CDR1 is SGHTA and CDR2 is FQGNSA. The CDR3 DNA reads TGTGCCAGCAGCTTAGCCGGCCACGGGTTAAACACTGAAGCTTTCTTT. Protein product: CASSLAGHGLNTEAFF.

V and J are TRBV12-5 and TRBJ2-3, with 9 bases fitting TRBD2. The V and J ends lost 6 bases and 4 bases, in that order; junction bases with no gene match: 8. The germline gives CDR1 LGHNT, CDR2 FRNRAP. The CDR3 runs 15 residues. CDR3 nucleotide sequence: TGTGCTAGTGGGCCGGGACTAGCTGACTCAGATACGCAGTATTTT. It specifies CASGPGLADSDTQYF.

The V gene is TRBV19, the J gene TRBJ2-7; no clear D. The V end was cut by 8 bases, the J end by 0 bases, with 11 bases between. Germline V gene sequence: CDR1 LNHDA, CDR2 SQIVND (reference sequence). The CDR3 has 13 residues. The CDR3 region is CASLSPLSYEQYF. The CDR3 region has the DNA TGTGCCAGTCTAAGCCCTCTCTCCTACGAGCAGTACTTC. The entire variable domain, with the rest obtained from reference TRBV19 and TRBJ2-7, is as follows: DGGITQSPKYLFRKEGQNVTLSCEQNLNHDAMYWYRQDPGQGLRLIYYSQIVNDFQKGDIAEGYSVSREKKESFPLTVTSAQKNPTAFYLCASLSPLSYEQYFGPGTRLTVT.

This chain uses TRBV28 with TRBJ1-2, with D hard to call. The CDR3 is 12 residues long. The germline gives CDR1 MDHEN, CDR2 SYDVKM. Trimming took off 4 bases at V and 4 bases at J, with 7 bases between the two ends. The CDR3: CASSSGPYGYTF. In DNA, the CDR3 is TGTGCCAGCAGTTCCGGTCCCTATGGCTACACCTTC.

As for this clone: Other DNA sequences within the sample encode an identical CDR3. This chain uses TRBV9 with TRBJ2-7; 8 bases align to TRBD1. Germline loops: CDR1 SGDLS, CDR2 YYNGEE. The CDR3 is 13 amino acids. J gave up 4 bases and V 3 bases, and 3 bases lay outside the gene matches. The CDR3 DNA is TGTGCCAGCAGCGCGCAGGGGGCTTACGAGCAGTACTTC. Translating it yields CASSAQGAYEQYF. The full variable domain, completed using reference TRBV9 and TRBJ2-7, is DSGVTQTPKHLITATGQRVTLRCSPRSGDLSVYWYQQSLDQGLQFLIQYYNGEERAKGNILERFSAQQFPDLHSELNLSSLELGDSALYFCASSAQGAYEQYFGPGTRLTVT.

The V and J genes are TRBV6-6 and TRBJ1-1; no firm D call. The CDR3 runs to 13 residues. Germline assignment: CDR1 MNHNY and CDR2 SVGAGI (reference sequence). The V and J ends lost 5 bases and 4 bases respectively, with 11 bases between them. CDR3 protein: CASSPGAITEAFF. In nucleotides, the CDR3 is TGTGCCAGCAGTCCAGGCGCCATCACTGAAGCTTTCTTT.

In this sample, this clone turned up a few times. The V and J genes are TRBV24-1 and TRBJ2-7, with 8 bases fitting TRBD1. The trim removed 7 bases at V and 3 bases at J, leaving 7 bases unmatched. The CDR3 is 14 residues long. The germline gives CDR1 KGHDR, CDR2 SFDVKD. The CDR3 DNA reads TGTGCCACCAGACCCTCCGGGACAGGCTACGAGCAGTACTTC. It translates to CATRPSGTGYEQYF.

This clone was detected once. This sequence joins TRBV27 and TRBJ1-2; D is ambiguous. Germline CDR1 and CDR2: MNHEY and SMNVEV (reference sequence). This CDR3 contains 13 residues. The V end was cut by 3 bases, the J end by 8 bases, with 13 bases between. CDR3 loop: CASSFSGRKGYTF. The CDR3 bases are TGTGCCAGCAGTTTCTCGGGGAGAAAAGGCTACACCTTC.

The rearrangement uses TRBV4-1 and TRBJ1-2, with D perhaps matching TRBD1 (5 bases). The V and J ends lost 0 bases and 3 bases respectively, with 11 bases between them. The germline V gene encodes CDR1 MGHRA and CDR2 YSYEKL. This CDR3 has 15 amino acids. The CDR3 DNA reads TGCGCCAGCAGCCAAGAAGGAGGGGCCTACTATGGCTACACCTTC. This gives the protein CASSQEGGAYYGYTF.

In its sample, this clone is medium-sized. The CDR3 sequence is CASSLGQGLNEQFF. In DNA, the CDR3 is TGTGCCAGCAGCTTGGGGCAGGGTTTGAATGAGCAGTTCTTC. This sequence joins TRBV5-6 and TRBJ2-1; perhaps TRBD1 as D (5 bases). This CDR3 is 14 amino acids long. Trimming removed 0 bases at V and 7 bases at J, with 11 bases between. Germline-derived CDR1 and CDR2 are SGHDT and YYEEEE.

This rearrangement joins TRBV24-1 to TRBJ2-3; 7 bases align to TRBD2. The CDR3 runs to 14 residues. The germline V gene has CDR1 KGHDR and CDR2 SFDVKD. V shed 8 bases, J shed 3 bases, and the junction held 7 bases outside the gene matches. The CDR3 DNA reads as TGTGCCACCAAAGCTAGCGGACTTACAGATACGCAGTATTTT. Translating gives CATKASGLTDTQYF.

This CDR3 is CASSLGDRVRDIQYF. The CDR3 DNA is TGTGCCAGCAGCTTAGGAGACAGGGTCAGAGACATTCAGTACTTC. V gene TRBV7-9 combines with J gene TRBJ2-4, with 7 bases lining up with TRBD1. This CDR3 spans 15 amino acids. Germline V gene data show CDR1 as SEHNR and CDR2 as FQNEAQ (reference sequence). J was trimmed by 8 bases and V by 1 base; bases with no gene match: 8.

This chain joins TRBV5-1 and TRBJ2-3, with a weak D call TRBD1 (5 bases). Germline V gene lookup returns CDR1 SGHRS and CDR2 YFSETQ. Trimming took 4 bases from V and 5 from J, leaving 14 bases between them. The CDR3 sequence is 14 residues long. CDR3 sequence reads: CASSPRGRGDTQYF. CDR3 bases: TGCGCCAGCAGCCCCCGAGGAAGGGGAGATACGCAGTATTTT.

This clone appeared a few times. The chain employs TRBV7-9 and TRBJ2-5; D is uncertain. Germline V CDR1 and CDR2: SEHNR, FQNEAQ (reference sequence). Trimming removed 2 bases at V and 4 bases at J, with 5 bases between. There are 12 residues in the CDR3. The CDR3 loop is CASSLRGETQYF. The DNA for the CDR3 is TGTGCCAGCAGCTTAAGAGGAGAGACCCAGTACTTC. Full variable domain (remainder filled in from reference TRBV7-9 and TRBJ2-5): DTGVSQNPRHKITKRGQNVTFRCDPISEHNRLYWYRQTLGQGPEFLTYFQNEAQLEKSRLLSDRFSAERPKGSFSTLEIQRTEQGDSAMYLCASSLRGETQYFGPGTRLLVL.

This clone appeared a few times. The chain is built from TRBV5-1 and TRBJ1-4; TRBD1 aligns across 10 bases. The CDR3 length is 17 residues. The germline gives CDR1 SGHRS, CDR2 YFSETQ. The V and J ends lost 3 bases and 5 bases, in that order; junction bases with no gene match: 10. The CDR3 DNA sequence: TGCGCCAGCAGCTCTTTATTTTCGGGACAGGGGAATGAAAAACTGTTTTTT. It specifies CASSSLFSGQGNEKLFF.

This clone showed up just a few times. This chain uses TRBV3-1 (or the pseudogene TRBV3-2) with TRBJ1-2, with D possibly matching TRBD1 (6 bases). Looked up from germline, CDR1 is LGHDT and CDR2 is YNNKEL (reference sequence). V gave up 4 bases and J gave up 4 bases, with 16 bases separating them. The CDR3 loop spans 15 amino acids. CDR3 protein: CASSPEQGIPYGYTF. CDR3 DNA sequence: TGTGCCAGCAGCCCGGAACAGGGCATCCCCTATGGCTACACCTTC.

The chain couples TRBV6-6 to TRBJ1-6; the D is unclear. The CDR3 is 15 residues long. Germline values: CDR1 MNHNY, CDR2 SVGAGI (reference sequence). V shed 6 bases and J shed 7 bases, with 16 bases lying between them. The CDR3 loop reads CASRGGLMGNSPLHF. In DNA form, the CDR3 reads TGTGCCAGCAGGGGCGGACTAATGGGAAATTCACCCCTCCACTTT.

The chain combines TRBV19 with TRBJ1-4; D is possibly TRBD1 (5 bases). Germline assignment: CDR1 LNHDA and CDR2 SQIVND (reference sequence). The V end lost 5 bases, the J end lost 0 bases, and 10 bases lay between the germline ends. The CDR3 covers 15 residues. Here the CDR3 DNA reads TGTGCCAGTAGTGCAGGGATTTCAACTAATGAAAAACTGTTTTTT. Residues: CASSAGISTNEKLFF.

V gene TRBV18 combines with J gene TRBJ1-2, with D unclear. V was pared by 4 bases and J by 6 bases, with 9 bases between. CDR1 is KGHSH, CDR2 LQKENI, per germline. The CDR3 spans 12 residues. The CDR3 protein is CASSRTRDGYTF. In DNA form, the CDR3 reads TGTGCCAGCTCACGAACTCGCGATGGCTACACCTTC. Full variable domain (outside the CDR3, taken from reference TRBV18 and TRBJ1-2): NAGVMQNPRHLVRRRGQEARLRCSPMKGHSHVYWYRQLPEEGLKFMVYLQKENIIDESGMPKERFSAEFPKEGPSILRIQQVVRGDSAAYFCASSRTRDGYTFGSGTRLTVV.

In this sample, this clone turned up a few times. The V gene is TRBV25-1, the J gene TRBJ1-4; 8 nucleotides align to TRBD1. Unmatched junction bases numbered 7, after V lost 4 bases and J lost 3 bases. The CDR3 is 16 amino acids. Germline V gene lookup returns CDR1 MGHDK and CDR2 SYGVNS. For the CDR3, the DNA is TGTGCCAGCAGTGCCTACCAGGGGGCGGCTAATGAAAAACTGTTTTTT. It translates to CASSAYQGAANEKLFF.

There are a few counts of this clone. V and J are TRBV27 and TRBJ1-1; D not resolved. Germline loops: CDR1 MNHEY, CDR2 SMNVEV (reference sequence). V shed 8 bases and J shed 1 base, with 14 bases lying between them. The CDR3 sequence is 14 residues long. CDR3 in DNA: TGTGCCAGCGGCCAGATTAACCGGAACACTGAAGCTTTCTTT. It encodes CASGQINRNTEAFF.